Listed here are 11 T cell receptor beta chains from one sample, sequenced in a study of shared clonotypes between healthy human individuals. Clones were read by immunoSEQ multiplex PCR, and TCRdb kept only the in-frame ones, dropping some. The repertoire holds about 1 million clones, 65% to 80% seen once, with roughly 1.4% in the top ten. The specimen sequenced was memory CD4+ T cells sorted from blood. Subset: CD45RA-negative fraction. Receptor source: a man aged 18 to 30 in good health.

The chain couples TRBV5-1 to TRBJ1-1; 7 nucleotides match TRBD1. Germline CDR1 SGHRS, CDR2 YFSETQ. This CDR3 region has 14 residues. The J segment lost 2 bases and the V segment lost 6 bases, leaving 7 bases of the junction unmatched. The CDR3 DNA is TGCGCCAGCATAACAGGGGCGGGAAACACTGAAGCTTTCTTT. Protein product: CASITGAGNTEAFF.

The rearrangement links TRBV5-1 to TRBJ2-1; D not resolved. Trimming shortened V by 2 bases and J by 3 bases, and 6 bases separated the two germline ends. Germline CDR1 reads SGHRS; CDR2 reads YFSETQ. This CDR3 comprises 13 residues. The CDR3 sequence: CASSFNLYNEQFF. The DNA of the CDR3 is TGCGCCAGCAGCTTTAACCTCTACAATGAGCAGTTCTTC.

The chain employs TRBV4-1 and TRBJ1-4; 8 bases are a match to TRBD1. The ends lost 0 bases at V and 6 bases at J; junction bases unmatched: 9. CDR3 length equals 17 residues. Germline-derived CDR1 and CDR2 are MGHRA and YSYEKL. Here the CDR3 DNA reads TGCGCCAGCAGCCAAGATCCTAGTGGCAGGGGGCATGAAAAACTGTTTTTT. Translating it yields CASSQDPSGRGHEKLFF.

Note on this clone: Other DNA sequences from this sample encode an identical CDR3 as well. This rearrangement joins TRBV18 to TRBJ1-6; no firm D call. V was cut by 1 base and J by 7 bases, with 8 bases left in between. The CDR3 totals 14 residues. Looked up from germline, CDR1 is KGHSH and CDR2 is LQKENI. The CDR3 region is CASSPQGGNSPLHF. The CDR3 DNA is TGTGCCAGCTCACCACAGGGTGGAAATTCACCCCTCCACTTT.

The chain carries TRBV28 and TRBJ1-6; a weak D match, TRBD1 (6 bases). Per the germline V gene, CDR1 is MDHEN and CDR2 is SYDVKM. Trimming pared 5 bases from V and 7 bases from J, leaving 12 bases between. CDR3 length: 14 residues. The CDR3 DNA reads TGTGCCAGCAGTATCAACAGGGTGAATTCACCCCTCCACTTT. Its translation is CASSINRVNSPLHF. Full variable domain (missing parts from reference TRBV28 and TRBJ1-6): DVKVTQSSRYLVKRTGEKVFLECVQDMDHENMFWYRQDPGLGLRLIYFSYDVKMKEKGDIPEGYSVSREKKERFSLILESASTNQTSMYLCASSINRVNSPLHFGNGTRLTVT.

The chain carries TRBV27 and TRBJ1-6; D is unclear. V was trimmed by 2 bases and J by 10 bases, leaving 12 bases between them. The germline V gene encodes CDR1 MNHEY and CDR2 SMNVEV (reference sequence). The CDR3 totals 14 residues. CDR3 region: CASSLNGLSSPLHF. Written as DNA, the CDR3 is TGTGCCAGCAGTTTAAATGGACTAAGCTCACCCCTCCACTTT.

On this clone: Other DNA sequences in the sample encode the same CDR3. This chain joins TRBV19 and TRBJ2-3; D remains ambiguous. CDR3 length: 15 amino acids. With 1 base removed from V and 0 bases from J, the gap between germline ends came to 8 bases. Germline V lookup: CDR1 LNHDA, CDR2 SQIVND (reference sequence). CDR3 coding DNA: TGTGCCAGTAGTATAGGGCAGACTAGCACAGATACGCAGTATTTT. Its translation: CASSIGQTSTDTQYF. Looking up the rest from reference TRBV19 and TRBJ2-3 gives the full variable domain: DGGITQSPKYLFRKEGQNVTLSCEQNLNHDAMYWYRQDPGQGLRLIYYSQIVNDFQKGDIAEGYSVSREKKESFPLTVTSAQKNPTAFYLCASSIGQTSTDTQYFGPGTRLTVL.

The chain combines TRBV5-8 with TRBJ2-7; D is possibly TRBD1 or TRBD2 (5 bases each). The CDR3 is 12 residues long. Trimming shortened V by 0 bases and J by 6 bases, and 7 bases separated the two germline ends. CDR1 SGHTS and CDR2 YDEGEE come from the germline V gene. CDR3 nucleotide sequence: TGTGCCAGCAGCTTGGCTGGGGGCGAGCAGTACTTC. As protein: CASSLAGGEQYF. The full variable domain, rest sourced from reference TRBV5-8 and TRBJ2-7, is EAGVTQSPTHLIKTRGQQATLRCSPISGHTSVYWYQQALGLGLQFLLWYDEGEERNRGNFPPRFSGRQFPNYSSELNVNALELEDSALYLCASSLAGGEQYFGPGTRLTVT.

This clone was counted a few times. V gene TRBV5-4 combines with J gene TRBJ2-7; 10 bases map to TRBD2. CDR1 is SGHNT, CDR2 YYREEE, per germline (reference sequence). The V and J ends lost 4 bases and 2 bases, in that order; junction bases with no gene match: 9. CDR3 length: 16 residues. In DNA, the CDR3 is TGTGCCAGCAGCCTGGGGGGGACTAGCGATCCCTACGAGCAGTACTTC. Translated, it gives CASSLGGTSDPYEQYF.

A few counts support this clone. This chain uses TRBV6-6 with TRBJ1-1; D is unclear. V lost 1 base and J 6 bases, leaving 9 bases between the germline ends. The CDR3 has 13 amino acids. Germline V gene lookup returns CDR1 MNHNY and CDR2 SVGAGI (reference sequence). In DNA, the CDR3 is TGTGCCAGCAGTTACTTCAGGAGCGCTGAAGCTTTCTTT. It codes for CASSYFRSAEAFF.

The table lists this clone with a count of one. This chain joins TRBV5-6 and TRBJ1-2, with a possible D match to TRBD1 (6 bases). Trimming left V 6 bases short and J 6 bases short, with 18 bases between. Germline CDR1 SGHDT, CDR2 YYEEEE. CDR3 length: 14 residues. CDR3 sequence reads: CASTPTGGADGYTF. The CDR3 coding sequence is TGTGCCAGCACCCCTACGGGGGGGGCGGATGGCTACACCTTC.